This passage covers 4 T cell receptor beta chains from one sample sequenced in a study of T-cell reconstitution after alpha-beta-depleted transplantation in children. Researchers prepared the TCRbeta library using unique molecular identifiers, the study reports. Via MiXCR, TCRdb re-called the PCR reads, giving one row per CDR3 protein. The sample gives 500,000 or so distinct CDR3 sequences, approximately 30% of which show up once; around 2.3% is in the top ten. The material was PBMCs from the stem cell graft donor, obtained from the stem cell graft. Receptor source: a human donor who donated a stem cell graft to a child with aplastic anemia.

This chain connects TRBV6-5 to TRBJ2-3, with 7 positions matching TRBD2. The CDR3 consists of 17 residues. V lost 0 bases and J lost 0; bases outside the gene matches: 6. CDR1 and CDR2 (germline): MNHEY, SVGAGI. CDR3 DNA: TGTGCCAGCAGTTACTCTCAGCGGGGCTTTAGCACAGATACGCAGTATTTT. Its protein is CASSYSQRGFSTDTQYF.

This clonotype showed up just a few times. The V and J genes are TRBV2 and TRBJ1-1; 8 bases fit TRBD1. The CDR3 contains 15 residues. Germline V gives CDR1 SNHLY, CDR2 FYNNEI. With V trimmed by 6 bases and J by 0 bases, 6 bases remained unmatched. CDR3: CASSYRQGMNTEAFF. Here the CDR3 DNA reads TGTGCCAGCAGCTATAGACAGGGGATGAACACTGAAGCTTTCTTT.

The V gene is TRBV11-2, the J gene TRBJ2-6, with TRBD1 matching over 11 bases. V lost 8 bases to trimming and J lost 4 bases; unmatched junction nucleotides: 13. This CDR3 contains 18 residues. Germline CDR1 is SGHAT and CDR2 is FQNNGV. CDR3 nucleotides: TGTGCCAGCGGCTCACGGGACAGGGGGTTGTCGGGGGCCAACGTCCTGACTTTC. This sequence encodes CASGSRDRGLSGANVLTF.

This clonotype was seen only a few times. The V gene is TRBV5-1, the J gene TRBJ2-6; D remains ambiguous. Trimming took 0 bases from V and 2 from J, leaving 9 bases between them. Per germline, CDR1 SGHRS and CDR2 YFSETQ. This CDR3 region has 16 residues. The CDR3 here is CASSLDATPGANVLTF. The CDR3 DNA is TGCGCCAGCAGCTTGGACGCCACTCCTGGGGCCAACGTCCTGACTTTC.